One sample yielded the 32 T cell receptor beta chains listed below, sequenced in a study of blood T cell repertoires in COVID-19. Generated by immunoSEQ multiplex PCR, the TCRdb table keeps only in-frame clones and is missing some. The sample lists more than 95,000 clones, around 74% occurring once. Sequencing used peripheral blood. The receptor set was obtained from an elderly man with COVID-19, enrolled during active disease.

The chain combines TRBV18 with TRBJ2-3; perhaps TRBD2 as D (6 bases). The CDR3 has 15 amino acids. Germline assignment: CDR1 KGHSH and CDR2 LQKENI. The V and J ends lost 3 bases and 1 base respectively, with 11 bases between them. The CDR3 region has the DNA TGTGCCAGCTCACCCATCAGGGAGGGCACAGATACGCAGTATTTT. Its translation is CASSPIREGTDTQYF.

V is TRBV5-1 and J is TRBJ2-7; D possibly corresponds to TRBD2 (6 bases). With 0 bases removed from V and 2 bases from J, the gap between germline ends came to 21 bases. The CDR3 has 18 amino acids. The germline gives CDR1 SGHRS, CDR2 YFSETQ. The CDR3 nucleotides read TGCGCCAGCAGCTTGGAAGCCTTGGGTAGCGGTCACGCCTACGAGCAGTACTTC. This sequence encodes CASSLEALGSGHAYEQYF. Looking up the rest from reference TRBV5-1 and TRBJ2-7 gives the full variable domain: KAGVTQTPRYLIKTRGQQVTLSCSPISGHRSVSWYQQTPGQGLQFLFEYFSETQRNKGNFPGRFSGRQFSNSRSEMNVSTLELGDSALYLCASSLEALGSGHAYEQYFGPGTRLTVT.

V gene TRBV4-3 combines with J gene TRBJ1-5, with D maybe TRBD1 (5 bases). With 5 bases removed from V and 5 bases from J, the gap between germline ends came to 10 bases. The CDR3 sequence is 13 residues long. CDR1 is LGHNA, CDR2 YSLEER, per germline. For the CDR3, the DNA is TGCGCCAGCAGCGACAGAGCCGATCAGCCCCAGCATTTT. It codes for CASSDRADQPQHF.

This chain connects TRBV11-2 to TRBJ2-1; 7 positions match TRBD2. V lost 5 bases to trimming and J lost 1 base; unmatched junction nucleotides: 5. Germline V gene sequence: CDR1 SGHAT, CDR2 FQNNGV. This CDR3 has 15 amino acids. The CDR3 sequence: CASSVSGRSYNEQFF. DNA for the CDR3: TGTGCCAGCAGCGTTAGCGGGCGTTCCTACAATGAGCAGTTCTTC.

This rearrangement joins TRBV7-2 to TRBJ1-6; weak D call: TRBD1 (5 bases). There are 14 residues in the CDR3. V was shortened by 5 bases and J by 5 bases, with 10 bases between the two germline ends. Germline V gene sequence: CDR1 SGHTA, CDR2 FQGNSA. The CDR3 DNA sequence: TGTGCCAGCAGCCCGAGGACAAATAATTCACCCCTCCACTTT. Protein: CASSPRTNNSPLHF. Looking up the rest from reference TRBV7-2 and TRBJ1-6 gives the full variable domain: GAGVSQSPSNKVTEKGKDVELRCDPISGHTALYWYRQSLGQGLEFLIYFQGNSAPDKSGLPSDRFSAERTGGSVSTLTIQRTQQEDSAVYLCASSPRTNNSPLHFGNGTRLTVT.

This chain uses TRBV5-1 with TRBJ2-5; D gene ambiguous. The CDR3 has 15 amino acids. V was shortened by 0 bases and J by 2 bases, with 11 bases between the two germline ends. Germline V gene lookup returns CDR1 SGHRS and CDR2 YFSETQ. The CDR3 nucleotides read TGCGCCAGCAGCTTGGCTAGTAGCCCTCAAGAGACCCAGTACTTC. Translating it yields CASSLASSPQETQYF.

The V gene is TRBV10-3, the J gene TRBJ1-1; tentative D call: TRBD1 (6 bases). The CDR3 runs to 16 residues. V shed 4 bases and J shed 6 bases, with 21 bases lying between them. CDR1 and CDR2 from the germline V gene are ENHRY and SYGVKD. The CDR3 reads CAISASPVGGLAEAFF. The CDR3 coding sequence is TGTGCCATCAGTGCCTCCCCGGTGGGGGGGCTGGCTGAAGCTTTCTTT.

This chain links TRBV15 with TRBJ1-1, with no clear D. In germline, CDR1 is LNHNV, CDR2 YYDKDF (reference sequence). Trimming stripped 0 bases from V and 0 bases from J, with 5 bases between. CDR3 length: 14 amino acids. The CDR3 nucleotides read TGTGCCACCAGCAGAGATTCAGTGAACACTGAAGCTTTCTTT. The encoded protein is CATSRDSVNTEAFF.

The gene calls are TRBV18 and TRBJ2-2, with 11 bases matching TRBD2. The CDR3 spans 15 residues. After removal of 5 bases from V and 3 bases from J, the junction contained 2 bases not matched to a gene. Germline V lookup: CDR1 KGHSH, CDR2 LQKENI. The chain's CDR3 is CASSELAGDTGELFF. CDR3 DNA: TGTGCCAGCTCAGAACTAGCGGGAGACACCGGGGAGCTGTTTTTT.

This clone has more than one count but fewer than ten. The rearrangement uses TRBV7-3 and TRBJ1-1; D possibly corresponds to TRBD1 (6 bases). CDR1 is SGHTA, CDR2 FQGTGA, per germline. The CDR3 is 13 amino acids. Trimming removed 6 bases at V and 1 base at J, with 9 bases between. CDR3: CASSSDRNTEAFF. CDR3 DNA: TGTGCCAGCAGTTCGGACAGGAACACTGAAGCTTTCTTT.

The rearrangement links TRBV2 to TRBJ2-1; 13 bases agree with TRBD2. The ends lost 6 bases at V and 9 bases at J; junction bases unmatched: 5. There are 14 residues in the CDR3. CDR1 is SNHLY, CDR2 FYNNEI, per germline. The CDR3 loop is CASRGTSGEFEQFF. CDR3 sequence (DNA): TGTGCCAGCAGGGGGACTAGCGGGGAGTTTGAGCAGTTCTTC.

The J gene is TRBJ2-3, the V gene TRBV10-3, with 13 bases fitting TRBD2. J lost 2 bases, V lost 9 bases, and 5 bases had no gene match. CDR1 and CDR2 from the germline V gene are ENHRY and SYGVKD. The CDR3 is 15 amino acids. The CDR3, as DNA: TGTGCCATAAGGACTAGCGGGAGTGACACAGATACGCAGTATTTT. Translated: CAIRTSGSDTDTQYF.

CDR3 amino acids: CASSSQGAGWGNQPQHF. The CDR3 nucleotides read TGTGCCAGCAGCTCCCAGGGGGCAGGTTGGGGCAATCAGCCCCAGCATTTT. V gene TRBV11-2 combines with J gene TRBJ1-5, with 8 bases fitting TRBD1. The V and J ends lost 4 bases and 2 bases, in that order; junction bases with no gene match: 10. This CDR3 is built from 17 residues. CDR1 and CDR2 (germline): SGHAT, FQNNGV.

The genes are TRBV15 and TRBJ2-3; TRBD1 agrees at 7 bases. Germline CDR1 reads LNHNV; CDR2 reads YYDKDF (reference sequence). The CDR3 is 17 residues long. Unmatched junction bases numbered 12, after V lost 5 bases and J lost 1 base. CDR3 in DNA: TGTGCCACCAGCCGCTCAAGAGGGACAGATCGCACAGATACGCAGTATTTT. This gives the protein CATSRSRGTDRTDTQYF.

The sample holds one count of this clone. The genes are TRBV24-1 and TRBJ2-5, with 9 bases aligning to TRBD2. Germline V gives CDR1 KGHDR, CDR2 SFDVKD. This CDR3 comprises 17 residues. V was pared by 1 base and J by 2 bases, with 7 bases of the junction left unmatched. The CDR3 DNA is TGTGCCACCAGTGATTTCGCGTCTAGCGGGAATCAAGAGACCCAGTACTTC. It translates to CATSDFASSGNQETQYF.

The CDR3 DNA is TGTGCCAGCAGTGAATTTTTCGGTCAAGCGGGAGTCAATGAGCAGTTCTTC. This codes for CASSEFFGQAGVNEQFF. The V gene is TRBV6-1, the J gene TRBJ2-1; TRBD2 matches at 8 bases. J lost 6 bases, V lost 2 bases, and 12 bases had no gene match. CDR3 length: 17 amino acids. The germline V gene encodes CDR1 MNHNS and CDR2 SASEGT.

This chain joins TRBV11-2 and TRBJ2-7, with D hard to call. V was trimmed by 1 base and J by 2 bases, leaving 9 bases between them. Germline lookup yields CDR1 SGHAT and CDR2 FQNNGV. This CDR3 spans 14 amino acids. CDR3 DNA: TGTGCCAGCAGCTTAGGACACGGCGCCTACGAGCAGTACTTC. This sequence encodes CASSLGHGAYEQYF.

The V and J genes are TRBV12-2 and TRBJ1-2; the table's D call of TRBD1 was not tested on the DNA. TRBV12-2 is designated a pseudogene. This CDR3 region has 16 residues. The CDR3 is CASRPIQGAQGYGYTF. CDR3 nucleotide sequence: TGTGCAAGTCGCCCTATACAGGGGGCGCAGGGCTATGGCTACACCTTC.

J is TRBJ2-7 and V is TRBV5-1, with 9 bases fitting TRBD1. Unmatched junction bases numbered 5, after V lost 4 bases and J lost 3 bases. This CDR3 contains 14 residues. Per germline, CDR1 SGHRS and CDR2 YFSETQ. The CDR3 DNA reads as TGCGCCAGCAGCCTTTGGGACAGGGACTACGAGCAGTACTTC. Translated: CASSLWDRDYEQYF.

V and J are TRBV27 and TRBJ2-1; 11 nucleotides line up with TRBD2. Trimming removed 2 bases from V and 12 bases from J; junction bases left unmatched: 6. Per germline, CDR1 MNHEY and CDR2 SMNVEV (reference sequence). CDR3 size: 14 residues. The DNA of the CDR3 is TGTGCCAGCAGTTTAGGGACTAGCGGAGGGGGGCAGTTCTTC. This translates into CASSLGTSGGGQFF.

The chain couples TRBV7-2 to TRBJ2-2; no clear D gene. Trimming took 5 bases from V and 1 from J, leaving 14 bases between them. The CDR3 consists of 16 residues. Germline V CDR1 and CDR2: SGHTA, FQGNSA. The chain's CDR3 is CASSLRYSRNTGELFF. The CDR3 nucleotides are TGTGCCAGCAGCCTTAGATACAGTAGGAACACCGGGGAGCTGTTTTTT. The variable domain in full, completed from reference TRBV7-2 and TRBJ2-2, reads GAGVSQSPSNKVTEKGKDVELRCDPISGHTALYWYRQSLGQGLEFLIYFQGNSAPDKSGLPSDRFSAERTGGSVSTLTIQRTQQEDSAVYLCASSLRYSRNTGELFFGEGSRLTVL.

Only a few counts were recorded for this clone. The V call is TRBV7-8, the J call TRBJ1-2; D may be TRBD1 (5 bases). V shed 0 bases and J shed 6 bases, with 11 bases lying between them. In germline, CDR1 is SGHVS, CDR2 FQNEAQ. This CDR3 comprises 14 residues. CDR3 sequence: CASSLARGGDGYTF. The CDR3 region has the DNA TGTGCCAGCAGCTTAGCGCGTGGGGGGGATGGCTACACCTTC.

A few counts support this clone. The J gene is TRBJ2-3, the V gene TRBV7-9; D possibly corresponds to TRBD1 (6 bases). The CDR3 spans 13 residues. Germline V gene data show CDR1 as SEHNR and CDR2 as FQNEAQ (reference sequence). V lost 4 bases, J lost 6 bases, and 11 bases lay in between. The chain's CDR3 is CASSSGTLDTQYF. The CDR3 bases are TGTGCCAGCAGCTCCGGGACATTGGATACGCAGTATTTT.

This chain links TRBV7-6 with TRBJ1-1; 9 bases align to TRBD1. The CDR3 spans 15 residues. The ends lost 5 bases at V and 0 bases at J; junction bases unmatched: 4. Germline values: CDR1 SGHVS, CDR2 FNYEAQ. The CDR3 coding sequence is TGTGCCAGCAGCGCGGGACAGGGAATGAACACTGAAGCTTTCTTT. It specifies CASSAGQGMNTEAFF.

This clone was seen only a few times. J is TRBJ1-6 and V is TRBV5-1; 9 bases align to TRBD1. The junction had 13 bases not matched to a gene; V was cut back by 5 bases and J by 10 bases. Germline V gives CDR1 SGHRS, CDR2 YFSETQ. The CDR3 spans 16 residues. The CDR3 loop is CASRPDRGSLGSPLHF. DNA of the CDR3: TGCGCCAGCAGACCGGACAGGGGAAGTTTGGGATCACCCCTCCACTTT.

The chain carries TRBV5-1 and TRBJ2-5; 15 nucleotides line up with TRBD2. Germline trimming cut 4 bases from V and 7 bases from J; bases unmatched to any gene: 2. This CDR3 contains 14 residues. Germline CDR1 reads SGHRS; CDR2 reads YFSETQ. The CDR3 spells CASSPGLAGGTQYF. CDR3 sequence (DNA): TGCGCCAGCAGCCCGGGACTAGCGGGAGGGACCCAGTACTTC. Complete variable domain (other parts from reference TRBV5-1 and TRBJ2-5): KAGVTQTPRYLIKTRGQQVTLSCSPISGHRSVSWYQQTPGQGLQFLFEYFSETQRNKGNFPGRFSGRQFSNSRSEMNVSTLELGDSALYLCASSPGLAGGTQYFGPGTRLLVL.

This CDR3 is CASSEYGLNTEAFF. The CDR3 DNA sequence: TGTGCCAGCAGTGAATATGGGCTGAACACTGAAGCTTTCTTT. The V call is TRBV25-1, the J call TRBJ1-1; no reliable D call. The V gene's germline CDR1 is MGHDK and CDR2 SYGVNS. The CDR3 sequence is 14 residues long. Trimming shortened V by 0 bases and J by 0 bases, and 5 bases separated the two germline ends. The full variable domain, completed using reference TRBV25-1 and TRBJ1-1, is EADIYQTPRYLVIGTGKKITLECSQTMGHDKMYWYQQDPGMELHLIHYSYGVNSTEKGDLSSESTVSRIRTEHFPLTLESARPSHTSQYLCASSEYGLNTEAFFGQGTRLTVV.

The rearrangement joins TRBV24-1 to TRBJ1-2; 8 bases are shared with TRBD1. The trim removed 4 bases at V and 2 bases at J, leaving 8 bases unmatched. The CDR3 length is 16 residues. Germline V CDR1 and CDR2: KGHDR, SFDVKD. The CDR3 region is CATSDPGQGANYGYTF. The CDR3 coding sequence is TGTGCCACCAGTGACCCAGGACAGGGAGCCAACTATGGCTACACCTTC.

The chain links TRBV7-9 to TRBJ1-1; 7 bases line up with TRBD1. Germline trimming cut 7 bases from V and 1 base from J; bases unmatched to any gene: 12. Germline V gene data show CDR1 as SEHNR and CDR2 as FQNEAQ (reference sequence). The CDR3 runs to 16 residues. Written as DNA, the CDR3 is TGTGCCAGCAAGCAGGGTGCACAGGGGAAGAACACTGAAGCTTTCTTT. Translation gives CASKQGAQGKNTEAFF.

The CDR3 spells CASSVKGEQPQHF. The CDR3 DNA reads TGTGCCAGCAGTGTGAAGGGGGAACAGCCCCAGCATTTT. The chain is built from TRBV2 and TRBJ1-5; D perhaps matches TRBD1 (6 bases). Deletions cut 4 bases from V and 7 bases from J, with 11 bases between. This CDR3 spans 13 amino acids. Germline-derived CDR1 and CDR2 are SNHLY and FYNNEI.

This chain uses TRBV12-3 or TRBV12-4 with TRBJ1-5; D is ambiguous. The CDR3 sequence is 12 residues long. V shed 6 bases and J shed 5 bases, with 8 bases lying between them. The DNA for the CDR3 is TGTGCCAGCAGACATAATGATCAGCCCCAGCATTTT. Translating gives CASRHNDQPQHF.

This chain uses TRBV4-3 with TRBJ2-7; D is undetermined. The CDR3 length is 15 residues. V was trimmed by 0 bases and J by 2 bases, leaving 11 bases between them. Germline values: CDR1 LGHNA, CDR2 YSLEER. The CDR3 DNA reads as TGCGCCAGCAGCCAAGAAAGGATAGGAGCCTACGAGCAGTACTTC. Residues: CASSQERIGAYEQYF.